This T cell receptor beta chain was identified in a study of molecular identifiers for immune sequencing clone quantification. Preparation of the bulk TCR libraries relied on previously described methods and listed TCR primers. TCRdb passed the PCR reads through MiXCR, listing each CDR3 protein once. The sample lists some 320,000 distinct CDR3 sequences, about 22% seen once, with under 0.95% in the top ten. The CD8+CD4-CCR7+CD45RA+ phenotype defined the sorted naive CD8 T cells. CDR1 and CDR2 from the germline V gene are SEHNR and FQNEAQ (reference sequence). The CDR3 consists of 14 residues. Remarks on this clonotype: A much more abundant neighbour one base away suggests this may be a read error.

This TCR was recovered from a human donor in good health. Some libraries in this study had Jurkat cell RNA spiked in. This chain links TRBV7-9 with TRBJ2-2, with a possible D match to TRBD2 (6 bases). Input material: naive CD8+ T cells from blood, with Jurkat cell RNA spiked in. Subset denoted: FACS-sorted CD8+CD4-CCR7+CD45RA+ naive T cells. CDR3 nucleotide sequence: TGTGCCAGCAGCTTTAACGCGAACACCGGGGGGCTGTTTTTT. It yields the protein CASSFNANTGGLFF. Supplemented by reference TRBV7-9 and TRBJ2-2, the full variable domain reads DTGVSQNPRHKITKRGQNVTFRCDPISEHNRLYWYRQTLGQGPEFLTYFQNEAQLEKSRLLSDRFSAERPKGSFSTLEIQRTEQGDSAMYLCASSFNANTGGLFFGEGSRLTVL.